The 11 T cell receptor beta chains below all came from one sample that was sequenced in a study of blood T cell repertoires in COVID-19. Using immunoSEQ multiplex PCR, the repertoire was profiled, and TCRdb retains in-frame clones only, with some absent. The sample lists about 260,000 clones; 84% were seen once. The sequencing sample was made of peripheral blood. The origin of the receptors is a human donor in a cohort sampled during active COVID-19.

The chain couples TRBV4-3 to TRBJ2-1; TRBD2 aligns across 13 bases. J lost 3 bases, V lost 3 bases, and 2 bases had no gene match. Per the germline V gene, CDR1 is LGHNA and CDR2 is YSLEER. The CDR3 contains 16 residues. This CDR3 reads CASSQRTSGGYNEQFF. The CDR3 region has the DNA TGCGCCAGCAGCCAGAGGACTAGCGGGGGCTACAATGAGCAGTTCTTC.

The chain's CDR3 is CASSFSGGAPHNLRARQYF. The CDR3 nucleotides read TGTGCCAGCAGCTTTAGCGGGGGGGCCCCTCATAACCTACGGGCTCGGCAGTACTTC. The chain links TRBV7-2 to TRBJ2-7; 11 nucleotides line up with TRBD2. V lost 3 bases to trimming and J lost 9 bases; unmatched junction nucleotides: 22. The CDR3 has 19 amino acids. Germline CDR1 and CDR2: SGHTA and FQGNSA.

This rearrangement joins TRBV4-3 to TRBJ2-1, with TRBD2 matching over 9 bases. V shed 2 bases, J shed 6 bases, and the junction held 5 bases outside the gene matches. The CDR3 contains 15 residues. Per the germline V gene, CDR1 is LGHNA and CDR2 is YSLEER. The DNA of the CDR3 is TGCGCCAGCAGCCAACGCGGGGGGGCAGCCAATGAGCAGTTCTTC. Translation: CASSQRGGAANEQFF.

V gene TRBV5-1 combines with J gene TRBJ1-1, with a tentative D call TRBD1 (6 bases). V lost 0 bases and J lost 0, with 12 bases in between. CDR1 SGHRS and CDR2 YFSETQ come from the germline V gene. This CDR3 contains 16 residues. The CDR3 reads CASSLGQARVNTEAFF. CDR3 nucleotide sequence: TGCGCCAGCAGCTTGGGACAGGCCCGAGTGAACACTGAAGCTTTCTTT.

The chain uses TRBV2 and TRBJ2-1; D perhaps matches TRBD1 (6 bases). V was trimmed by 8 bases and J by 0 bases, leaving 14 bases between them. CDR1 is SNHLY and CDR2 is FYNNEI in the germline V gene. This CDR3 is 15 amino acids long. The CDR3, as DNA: TGTGCCAGCGGTGTAGGGGGTAGCTCCTACAATGAGCAGTTCTTC. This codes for CASGVGGSSYNEQFF.

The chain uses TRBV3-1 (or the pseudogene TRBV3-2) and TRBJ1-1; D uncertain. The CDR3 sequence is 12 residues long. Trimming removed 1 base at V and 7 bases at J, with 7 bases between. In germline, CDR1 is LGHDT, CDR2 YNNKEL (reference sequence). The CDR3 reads CASSQGRSEAFF. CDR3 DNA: TGTGCCAGCAGCCAAGGTAGAAGTGAAGCTTTCTTT.

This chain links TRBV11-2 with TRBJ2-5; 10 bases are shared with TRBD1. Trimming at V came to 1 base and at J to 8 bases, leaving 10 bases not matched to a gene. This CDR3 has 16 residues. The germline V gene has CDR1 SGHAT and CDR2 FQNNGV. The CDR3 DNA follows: TGTGCCAGCAGCTTAGGGCTGGGACAGGGGACTTATACCCAGTACTTC. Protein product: CASSLGLGQGTYTQYF.

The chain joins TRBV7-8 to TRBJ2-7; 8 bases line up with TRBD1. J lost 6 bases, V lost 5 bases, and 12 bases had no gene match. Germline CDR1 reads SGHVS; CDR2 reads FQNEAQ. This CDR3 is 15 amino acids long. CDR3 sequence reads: CASSPIGRGLFEQYF. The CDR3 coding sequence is TGTGCCAGCAGCCCTATCGGCAGGGGGCTGTTCGAGCAGTACTTC.

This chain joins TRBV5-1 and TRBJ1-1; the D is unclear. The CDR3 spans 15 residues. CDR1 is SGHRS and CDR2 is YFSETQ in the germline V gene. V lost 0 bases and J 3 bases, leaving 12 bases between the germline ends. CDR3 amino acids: CASSLDPRGYTEAFF. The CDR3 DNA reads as TGCGCCAGCAGCTTGGATCCGAGAGGGTACACTGAAGCTTTCTTT.

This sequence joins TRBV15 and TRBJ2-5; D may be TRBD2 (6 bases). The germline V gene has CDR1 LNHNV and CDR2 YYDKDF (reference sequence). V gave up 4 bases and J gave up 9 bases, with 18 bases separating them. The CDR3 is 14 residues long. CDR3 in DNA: TGTGCCACCAGCAAGCCGGGGGACGTGGTGTCCCAGTACTTC. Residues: CATSKPGDVVSQYF.

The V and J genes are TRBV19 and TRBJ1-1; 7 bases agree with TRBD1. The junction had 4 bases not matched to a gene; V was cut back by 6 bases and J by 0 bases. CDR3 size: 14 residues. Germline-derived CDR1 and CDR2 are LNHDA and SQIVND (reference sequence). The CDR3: CASSRGGVNTEAFF. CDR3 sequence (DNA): TGTGCCAGTAGCCGAGGGGGCGTGAACACTGAAGCTTTCTTT.